A single sample is the source of the 21 T cell receptor beta chains below, sequenced in a study of blood T cell repertoires in COVID-19 (TCRdb year 2020). Library creation used the immunoSEQ multiplex PCR assay. The table was pulled from immuneACCESS by TCRdb, which kept in-frame rearrangements only. Such tables lose some clones; where checked, under half of the loss comes from unresolved V genes, and the rest has no known cause. The sample table contains 200,000 to 250,000 clones; only one count was recorded for roughly 84% of them. The ten largest account for around 6.5% of the sample. Sequencing was performed on PBMCs or T cells enriched from blood (not recorded which). These receptors came from a woman in her forties who had recovered from COVID-19.

This clone was detected once. The genes are TRBV10-3 and TRBJ2-7; 8 nucleotides match TRBD2. The CDR3 is 13 residues long. In germline, CDR1 is ENHRY, CDR2 SYGVKD. V shed 5 bases and J 5 bases; nucleotides not matched to a gene: 5. The CDR3 DNA reads as TGTGCCATCAGTAATAGCGGGATCGACGAGCAGTACTTC. Its translation: CAISNSGIDEQYF.

The V and J genes are TRBV28 and TRBJ1-5; 9 bases align to TRBD1. The CDR3 loop spans 16 amino acids. The J segment lost 6 bases and the V segment lost 7 bases, leaving 13 bases of the junction unmatched. The germline V gene has CDR1 MDHEN and CDR2 SYDVKM. The CDR3: CASTSGQGPFRQPQHF. In nucleotides, the CDR3 is TGTGCCAGCACCTCGGGACAGGGTCCTTTTCGTCAGCCCCAGCATTTT.

This clone was detected once. The V gene is TRBV5-1, the J gene TRBJ1-6, with D maybe TRBD1 (6 bases). The V end was cut by 4 bases, the J end by 7 bases, with 18 bases between. CDR1 and CDR2 (germline): SGHRS, YFSETQ. The CDR3 spans 16 residues. The CDR3: CASSNDGGAKNSPLHF. In DNA, the CDR3 is TGCGCCAGCAGCAATGACGGGGGGGCTAAGAATTCACCCCTCCACTTT.

This chain links TRBV19 with TRBJ1-2; 7 nucleotides agree with TRBD1. The trim removed 7 bases at V and 7 bases at J, leaving 6 bases unmatched. From germline, CDR1 is LNHDA and CDR2 SQIVND (reference sequence). This CDR3 is built from 12 residues. The CDR3 DNA is TGTGCCAGTACTAGACAGGGTCTTGGCTACACCTTC. This sequence encodes CASTRQGLGYTF.

The CDR3 DNA reads TGCGCCAGCAGCTTTGGGCCCCCGGATTTTGGCTACACCTTC. It encodes CASSFGPPDFGYTF. This chain uses TRBV5-1 with TRBJ1-2, with D unclear. CDR1 and CDR2 (germline): SGHRS, YFSETQ. The CDR3 has 14 residues. Trimming removed 2 bases from V and 7 bases from J, with 15 bases in between.

The rearrangement uses TRBV27 and TRBJ1-6; 7 positions agree with TRBD1. This CDR3 is 15 amino acids long. Germline assignment: CDR1 MNHEY and CDR2 SMNVEV (reference sequence). Trimming cost V 3 bases and J 14 bases; bases outside gene matches: 13. CDR3 in DNA: TGTGCCAGCAGTTTGCCGGGACAGAGGAAGGCAGCCCTCCACTTT. Amino acid sequence: CASSLPGQRKAALHF.

The chain uses TRBV30 and TRBJ1-4; D perhaps matches TRBD1 (6 bases). Trimming cost V 3 bases and J 8 bases, with 16 bases left between them. The CDR3 length is 14 residues. Germline-derived CDR1 and CDR2 are GTSNPN and SVGIG (reference sequence). CDR3 protein: CAWSERGGGEKLFF. CDR3 in DNA: TGTGCCTGGAGCGAACGAGGGGGTGGGGAAAAACTGTTTTTT.

The chain carries TRBV11-2 and TRBJ2-1; TRBD2 matches 8 bases. The CDR3 loop spans 14 amino acids. In germline, CDR1 is SGHAT, CDR2 FQNNGV. The V and J ends lost 6 bases and 7 bases, in that order; junction bases with no gene match: 8. Here the CDR3 DNA reads TGTGCCAGCAGAAGCGGGAGCCCTCCAAATGAGCAGTTCTTC. Amino acid sequence: CASRSGSPPNEQFF.

The genes are TRBV7-8 and TRBJ2-2; 8 bases map to TRBD1. The CDR3 spans 17 residues. Germline assignment: CDR1 SGHVS and CDR2 FQNEAQ. V was pared by 3 bases and J by 5 bases, with 11 bases of the junction left unmatched. The CDR3 sequence: CASSFVDRELITGELFF. The CDR3 bases are TGTGCCAGCAGCTTTGTGGACAGGGAATTGATAACCGGGGAGCTGTTTTTT. The whole variable domain, filled in from reference TRBV7-8 and TRBJ2-2, reads GAGVSQSPRYKVAKRGQDVALRCDPISGHVSLFWYQQALGQGPEFLTYFQNEAQLDKSGLPSDRFFAERPEGSVSTLKIQRTQQEDSAVYLCASSFVDRELITGELFFGEGSRLTVL.

The CDR3 sequence is CASSQLAGGLGEQFF. The CDR3 nucleotides read TGTGCCAGCAGTCAACTAGCGGGAGGGCTGGGTGAGCAGTTCTTC. This chain connects TRBV28 to TRBJ2-1; 13 positions match TRBD2. The germline V gene has CDR1 MDHEN and CDR2 SYDVKM. This CDR3 region has 15 residues. V dropped 5 bases and J dropped 9; count of bases not matched to a gene: 7.

This chain uses TRBV27 with TRBJ1-5; TRBD1 is a possible D gene (5 bases). Germline assignment: CDR1 MNHEY and CDR2 SMNVEV (reference sequence). Trimming took off 2 bases at V and 13 bases at J, with 15 bases between the two ends. The CDR3 loop spans 13 amino acids. This CDR3 reads CASSLQGGPGQHF. CDR3 nucleotides: TGTGCCAGCAGTTTACAGGGAGGTCCCGGGCAGCATTTT.

This chain connects TRBV29-1 to TRBJ1-1, with a possible D match to TRBD1 (5 bases). Trimming cost V 5 bases and J 4 bases, with 11 bases left between them. This CDR3 contains 12 residues. The germline gives CDR1 SQVTM, CDR2 ANQGSEA. The CDR3 DNA is TGCAGCGTTACCGGGGGTGGCACTGAAGCTTTCTTT. It is translated as CSVTGGGTEAFF.

This chain links TRBV5-1 with TRBJ2-1, with D possibly being TRBD1 (6 bases). The CDR3 runs 17 residues. CDR1 and CDR2 (germline): SGHRS, YFSETQ. The V gene lost 1 base and the J gene lost 6 bases, with 20 bases spanning the gap. The CDR3 region has the DNA TGCGCCAGCAGCTTGCGATCTAGATTCCGGGACACCAATGAGCAGTTCTTC. Encoded protein: CASSLRSRFRDTNEQFF.

The chain links TRBV19 to TRBJ1-2; D is uncertain. Germline loops: CDR1 LNHDA, CDR2 SQIVND (reference sequence). The V gene lost 1 base and the J gene lost 5 bases, with 14 bases spanning the gap. There are 15 residues in the CDR3. CDR3 sequence (DNA): TGTGCCAGTAGTATAGGAGGAGCACATCCTTATGGCTACACCTTC. It codes for CASSIGGAHPYGYTF.

This CDR3 reads CSVESASVTPDTQYF. As DNA, the CDR3 is TGCAGCGTTGAATCGGCTAGCGTAACCCCAGATACGCAGTATTTT. V is TRBV29-1 and J is TRBJ2-3; the D gene is possibly TRBD2 (6 bases). V dropped 2 bases and J dropped 4 bases, with 16 bases sitting between them. Germline loops: CDR1 SQVTM, CDR2 ANQGSEA. The CDR3 contains 15 residues.

The chain recombines TRBV19 with TRBJ1-6; D is undetermined. Germline V gene lookup returns CDR1 LNHDA and CDR2 SQIVND (reference sequence). The V end lost 3 bases, the J end lost 8 bases, and 5 bases lay between the germline ends. The CDR3 consists of 12 residues. The CDR3 loop is CASSIFDSPLHF. CDR3 nucleotides: TGTGCCAGTAGTATCTTCGATTCACCCCTCCACTTT.

As regards this clone: Relative to the germline gene, one junction end is altered; a read error may explain this. The chain is built from TRBV28 and TRBJ2-2; TRBD1 matches at 9 bases. The germline gives CDR1 MDHEN, CDR2 SYDVKM. The CDR3 extends over 12 amino acids. Here the CDR3 DNA reads TGTGCCAGCAGTTTAGAGACAGGGGGAAAGGTTTTT. Translated, it gives CASSLETGGKVF.

This clone was seen a handful of times. The rearrangement joins TRBV28 to TRBJ2-3; TRBD2 is a possible D gene (5 bases). The V and J ends lost 5 bases and 0 bases respectively, with 9 bases between them. CDR3 length: 14 residues. Looked up from germline, CDR1 is MDHEN and CDR2 is SYDVKM. As DNA, the CDR3 is TGTGCCAGCAGTCCAGCGGATAGCACAGATACGCAGTATTTT. Encoded protein: CASSPADSTDTQYF.

This chain links TRBV9 with TRBJ1-5; no firm D call. The CDR3 loop spans 14 amino acids. V was shortened by 0 bases and J by 4 bases, with 8 bases between the two germline ends. Germline V gives CDR1 SGDLS, CDR2 YYNGEE. CDR3 sequence (DNA): TGTGCCAGCAGCGTAGACGGAGGAAATCAGCCCCAGCATTTT. Protein product: CASSVDGGNQPQHF.

This chain joins TRBV28 and TRBJ1-1; 7 bases agree with TRBD1. Looked up from germline, CDR1 is MDHEN and CDR2 is SYDVKM. The CDR3 is 14 amino acids. The J segment lost 5 bases and the V segment lost 5 bases, leaving 8 bases of the junction unmatched. The CDR3 region is CASSTRGSGTEAFF. The CDR3 DNA is TGTGCCAGCAGTACCAGGGGGAGCGGAACTGAAGCTTTCTTT.

This sequence joins TRBV19 and TRBJ2-1, with 8 bases aligning to TRBD1. V shed 6 bases, J shed 0 bases, and the junction held 10 bases outside the gene matches. CDR3 size: 17 residues. Looked up from germline, CDR1 is LNHDA and CDR2 is SQIVND (reference sequence). The CDR3 sequence: CASRAGGSPSSYNEQFF. Written as DNA, the CDR3 is TGTGCCAGTAGGGCAGGGGGCTCCCCAAGCTCCTACAATGAGCAGTTCTTC.